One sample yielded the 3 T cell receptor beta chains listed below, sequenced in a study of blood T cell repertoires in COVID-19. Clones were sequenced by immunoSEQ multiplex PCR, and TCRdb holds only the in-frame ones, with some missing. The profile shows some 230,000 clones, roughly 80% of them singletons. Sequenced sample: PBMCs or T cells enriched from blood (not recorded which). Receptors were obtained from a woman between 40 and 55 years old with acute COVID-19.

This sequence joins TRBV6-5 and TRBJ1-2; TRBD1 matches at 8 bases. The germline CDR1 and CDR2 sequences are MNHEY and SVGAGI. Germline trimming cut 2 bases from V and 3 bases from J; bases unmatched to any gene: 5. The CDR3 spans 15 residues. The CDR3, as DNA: TGTGCCAGCAGTTACCCCTTGACAGGGGACTATGGCTACACCTTC. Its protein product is CASSYPLTGDYGYTF.

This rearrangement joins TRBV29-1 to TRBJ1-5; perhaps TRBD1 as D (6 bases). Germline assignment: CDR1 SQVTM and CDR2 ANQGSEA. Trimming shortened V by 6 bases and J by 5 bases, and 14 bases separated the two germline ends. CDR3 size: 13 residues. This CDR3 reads CSVKQGNDQPQHF. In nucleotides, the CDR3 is TGCAGCGTCAAACAGGGAAATGATCAGCCCCAGCATTTT.

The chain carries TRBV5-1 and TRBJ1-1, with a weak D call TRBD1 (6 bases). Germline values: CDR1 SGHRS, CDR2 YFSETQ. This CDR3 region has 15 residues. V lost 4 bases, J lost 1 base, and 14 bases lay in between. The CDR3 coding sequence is TGCGCCAGCAGCCCGCAACTGACAGGGAACACTGAAGCTTTCTTT. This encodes CASSPQLTGNTEAFF.